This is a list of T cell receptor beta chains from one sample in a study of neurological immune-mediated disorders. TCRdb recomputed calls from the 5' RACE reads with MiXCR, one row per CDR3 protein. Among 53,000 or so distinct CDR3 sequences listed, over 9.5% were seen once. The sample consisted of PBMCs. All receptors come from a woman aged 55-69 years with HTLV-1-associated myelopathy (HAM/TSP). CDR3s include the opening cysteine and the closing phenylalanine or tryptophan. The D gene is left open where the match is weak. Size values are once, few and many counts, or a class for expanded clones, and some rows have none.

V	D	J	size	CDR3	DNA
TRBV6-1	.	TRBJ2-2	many	CASSEWTYTGELFF	TGTGCCAGCAGTGAGTGGACCTACACCGGGGAGCTGTTTTTT
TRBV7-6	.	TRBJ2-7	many	CASSSQGGGEQYF	TGTGCCAGCAGTTCTCAGGGGGGCGGCGAGCAGTACTTC
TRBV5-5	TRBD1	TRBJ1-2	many	CASSLDRGGYTF	TGTGCCAGCAGCTTGGACAGGGGTGGCTACACCTTC
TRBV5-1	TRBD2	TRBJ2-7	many	CASSSSGTSGRAISYEQYF	TGCGCCAGCAGCTCGTCCGGGACTAGCGGGAGGGCCATCTCCTACGAGCAGTACTTC
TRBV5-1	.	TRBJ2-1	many	CASSSSGPLLMLFF	TGCGCCAGCAGCTCCTCCGGGCCTCTTTTAATGCTGTTCTTC
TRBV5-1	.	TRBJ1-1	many	CASSLAQVNTEAFF	TGCGCCAGCAGCTTGGCCCAGGTGAACACTGAAGCTTTCTTT
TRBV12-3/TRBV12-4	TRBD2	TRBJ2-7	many	CASSLGLAGGKYYEQYF	TGTGCCAGCAGTTTAGGGCTAGCGGGAGGCAAATACTACGAGCAGTACTTC
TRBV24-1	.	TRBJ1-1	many	CATEPDSGTEAFF	TGTGCCACGGAACCCGACAGCGGAACTGAAGCTTTCTTT
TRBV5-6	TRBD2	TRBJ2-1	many	CASSLGGGGLRGEQFF	TGTGCCAGCAGCTTGGGCGGCGGGGGATTACGTGGTGAGCAGTTCTTC
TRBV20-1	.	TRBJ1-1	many	CSARGWENTEAFF	TGCAGTGCTAGAGGGTGGGAGAACACTGAAGCTTTCTTT
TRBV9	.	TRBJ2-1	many	CASSQVGNEQFF	TGTGCCAGCAGCCAAGTGGGAAATGAGCAGTTCTTC
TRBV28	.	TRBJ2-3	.	CASGLSTDTQYF	TGTGCCAGCGGACTTAGCACAGATACGCAGTATTTT
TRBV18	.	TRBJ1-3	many	CASSPTGSSGNTIYF	TGTGCCAGCTCACCAACAGGAAGCTCTGGAAACACCATATATTTT
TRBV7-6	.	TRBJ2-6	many	CASSFSSGSGANVLTF	TGTGCCAGCAGCTTTAGTTCGGGTTCTGGGGCCAACGTCCTGACTTTC
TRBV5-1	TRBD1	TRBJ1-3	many	CASSSTGTVGNTIYF	TGCGCCAGCAGCTCGACCGGGACAGTTGGAAACACCATATATTTT
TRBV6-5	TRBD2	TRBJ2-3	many	CASSAGRGTDTQYF	TGTGCCAGCAGCGCCGGGAGGGGCACAGATACGCAGTATTTT
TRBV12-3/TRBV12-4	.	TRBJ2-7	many	CASSLGRFPPYEQYF	TGTGCCAGCAGTTTGGGTCGGTTTCCACCCTACGAGCAGTACTTC
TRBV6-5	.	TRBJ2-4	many	CASTQSGTRGNIQYF	TGTGCCAGCACCCAGTCGGGGACCCGGGGAAACATTCAGTACTTC
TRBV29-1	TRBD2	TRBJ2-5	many	CSVERGGETQYF	TGCAGCGTTGAACGGGGGGGAGAGACCCAGTACTTC
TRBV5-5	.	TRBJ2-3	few	CASSSTATSTDTQYF	TGTGCCAGCAGCTCCACGGCAACTAGCACAGATACGCAGTATTTT
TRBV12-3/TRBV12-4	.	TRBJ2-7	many	CASSSTPYEQYF	TGTGCCAGCAGTTCGACCCCGTACGAGCAGTACTTC
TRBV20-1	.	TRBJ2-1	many	CSALGSSSYNEQFF	TGCAGTGCACTCGGGAGTTCCTCCTACAATGAGCAGTTCTTC
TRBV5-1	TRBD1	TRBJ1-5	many	CASSLDGTGVQQPQHF	TGCGCCAGCAGCTTGGACGGGACAGGGGTCCAACAGCCCCAGCATTTT
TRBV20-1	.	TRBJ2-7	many	CSAPRRSGNYEQYF	TGCAGTGCGCCCCGGAGGAGCGGTAACTACGAGCAGTACTTC
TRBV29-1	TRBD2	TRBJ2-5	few	CSVGAGGRKETQYF	TGCAGCGTTGGTGCGGGAGGCAGGAAGGAGACCCAGTACTTC
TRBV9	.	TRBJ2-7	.	CASSSTGTCYEQYF	TGTGCCAGTAGCTCCACCGGGACATGCTACGAGCAGTACTTC
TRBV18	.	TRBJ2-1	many	CASSPSSGPNNEQFF	TGTGCCAGCTCACCGAGCTCTGGACCTAACAATGAGCAGTTCTTC
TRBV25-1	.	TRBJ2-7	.	CASGVAGTYEQYF	TGTGCCAGCGGGGTAGCAGGTACCTACGAGCAGTACTTC
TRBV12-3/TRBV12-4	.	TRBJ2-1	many	CASSLAKRAQVYEQFF	TGTGCCAGCAGTTTAGCGAAGAGGGCCCAAGTATATGAGCAGTTCTTC
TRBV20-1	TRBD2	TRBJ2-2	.	CSARDTSGNTGELFF	TGCAGTGCTAGAGACACTAGCGGGAACACCGGGGAGCTGTTTTTT
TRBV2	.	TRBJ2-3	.	CASSRQWGADTQYF	TGTGCCAGCAGTCGACAATGGGGCGCAGATACACAGTATTTT
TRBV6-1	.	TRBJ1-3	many	CASSEDPTSGNTIYF	TGTGCCAGCAGTGAGGACCCTACCTCTGGAAACACCATATATTTT
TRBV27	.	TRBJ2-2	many	CASSSGFGELFF	TGTGCCAGCAGTTCAGGATTCGGGGAGCTGTTTTTT
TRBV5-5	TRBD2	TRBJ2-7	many	CASSPGLAGVYEQYF	TGTGCCAGCAGCCCGGGACTAGCGGGAGTCTACGAGCAGTACTTC
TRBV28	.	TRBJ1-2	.	CASSLRGRGGYCYAF	TGTGCCAGCAGTTTAAGGGGCAGGGGAGGCTATTGCTACGCCTTC
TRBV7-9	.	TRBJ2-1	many	CASSLPTGYNTYNEQFF	TGTGCCAGCAGCTTACCAACGGGCTACAACACCTACAATGAGCAGTTCTTC
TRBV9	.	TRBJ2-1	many	CASSPQWGGTSYNEQFF	TGTGCCAGCAGCCCCCAATGGGGCGGGACCTCCTACAATGAGCAGTTCTTC
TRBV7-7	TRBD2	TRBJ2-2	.	CASRREGGDTGELFF	TGTGCCAGCCGGAGGGAGGGAGGGGACACCGGGGAGCTGTTTTTT
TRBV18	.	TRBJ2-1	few	CASSPGGISYNEQFF	TGTGCCAGCTCACCAGGCGGGATCTCCTACAATGAGCAGTTCTTC
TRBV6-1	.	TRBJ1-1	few	CASRSVLTAEAFF	TGTGCCAGCAGGAGCGTCCTTACTGCTGAAGCTTTCTTT
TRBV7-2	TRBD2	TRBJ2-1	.	CASSLDLGPSGNEQFF	TGTGCCAGCAGCTTAGACCTTGGGCCTAGCGGGAATGAGCAGTTCTTC
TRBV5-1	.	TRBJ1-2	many	CASSPEAGTYGYTF	TGCGCCAGCAGCCCGGAGGCAGGGACCTATGGCTACACCTTC
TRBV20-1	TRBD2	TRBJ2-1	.	CSAPGLAGGNEQFF	TGCAGTGCTCCTGGACTAGCGGGAGGTAATGAGCAGTTCTTC
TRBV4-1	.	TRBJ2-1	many	CASSQEEGGSQFF	TGCGCCAGCAGCCAAGAAGAAGGAGGGTCCCAGTTCTTC
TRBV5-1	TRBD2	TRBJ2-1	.	CASSLGGLSLRNEQFF	TGCGCCAGCAGCTTGGGGGGACTATCGCTTCGGAATGAGCAGTTCTTC
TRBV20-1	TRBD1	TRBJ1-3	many	CSARRGDTIYF	TGCAGTGCCCGCAGGGGGGACACCATATATTTT
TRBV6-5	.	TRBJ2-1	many	CASSSLRSSYNEQFF	TGTGCCAGCAGCTCTCTGCGGAGCTCCTACAATGAGCAGTTCTTC
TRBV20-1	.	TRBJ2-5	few	CSAQYPPSGFQETQYF	TGCAGTGCTCAGTACCCCCCGAGTGGCTTCCAAGAGACCCAGTACTTC
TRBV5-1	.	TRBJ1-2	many	CASSLDPTLNYGYTF	TGCGCCAGCAGCTTGGACCCTACTCTTAACTATGGCTACACCTTC
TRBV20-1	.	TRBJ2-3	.	CRNLGGGGTDTQYF	TGCAGAAATCTAGGGGGAGGGGGCACAGATACGCAGTATTTT